This TCR beta chain was recovered during a study of blood T cell repertoires in COVID-19. As for the study in general: The United States, Italy and Spain were the sources of the acute and convalescent COVID-19 samples.

Original handling: Nucleated cell counts were estimated from reference gene primer amplification. Repertoires were generated with immunoSEQ multiplex PCR, while TCRdb's copy carries only in-frame clones and drops some. V and J calls and clone size are as listed in that table; D and trimming were resolved from the DNA. The repertoire consists of about 200,000 clones, with more than 75% occurring once and the leading ten covering 18%. This clone was seen only a few times. Trimming pared 2 bases from V and 5 bases from J, leaving 6 bases between. The CDR3 is made up of 12 amino acids. The germline CDR1 and CDR2 sequences are LGHDT and YNNKEL (reference sequence).

The genes are TRBV3-1 (or the pseudogene TRBV3-2) and TRBJ2-5; no clear D gene. This TCR came from a person aged 65 to 79 with COVID-19, enrolled during active disease. What was sequenced was peripheral blood. CDR3 sequence: CASSQFFETQYF. The CDR3 DNA reads TGTGCCAGCAGCCAATTCTTTGAGACCCAGTACTTC.